Listed below are T cell receptor beta chains from one sample, sequenced in a study of shared clonotypes between healthy human individuals. Sequenced by immunoSEQ multiplex PCR; TCRdb stores in-frame clones only, minus some. This sample has about 1 million clones; approximately 72% occur once, and the top ten carry 1.4%. The sequenced material came from memory CD4+ T cells sorted from blood. These receptors came from a man between 18 and 29 years old in good health. Both conserved end residues are part of each CDR3. The order of the fields is CDR3 DNA, CDR3 protein, V gene, J gene, D gene, clone size. The D gene is left open where the match is weak. Not all rows give a size; the values are once, few, many and, for expanded clones, a class.

TGTGCCAGCAGCGTAGTCGCTAGCGGGGGGCCCGGGGAGCTGTTTTTT	CASSVVASGGPGELFF	TRBV9	TRBJ2-2	TRBD2	NA
TGTGCCAGTAGTGGCCGGGCCCTCCCTCTGCCCCAAGCTTTCTTT	CASSGRALPLPQAFF	TRBV19	TRBJ1-1	NA	NA
TGTGCCAGCGGCGGTAGGTCCTACGAGCAGTACTTC	CASGGRSYEQYF	TRBV7-2	TRBJ2-7	NA	NA
TGTGCCAGCGGGACAGGGGGTGGTGGTAATGAAAAACTGTTTTTT	CASGTGGGGNEKLFF	TRBV28	TRBJ1-4	TRBD1	NA
TGTGCCAGTAGTATAGGAGTACAGACCGGGGAGCTGTTTTTT	CASSIGVQTGELFF	TRBV19	TRBJ2-2	NA	NA
TGCGCCAGCAGCTTACAGGGGAACGACTACGAGCAGTACTTC	CASSLQGNDYEQYF	TRBV5-1	TRBJ2-7	TRBD1	once
TGTGCCAGCAAACTGGGACTAGCGGGGGGAAGGCAAGAGACCCAGTACTTC	CASKLGLAGGRQETQYF	TRBV28	TRBJ2-5	TRBD2	NA
TGTGCCAGCAGAATGGCCCCCGGACCGGTTGAAGCTTTCTTT	CASRMAPGPVEAFF	TRBV27	TRBJ1-1	NA	NA
TGTGCCAGCAGTGTCGGGACTAGCGGGGGACAAGAGACCCAGTACTTC	CASSVGTSGGQETQYF	TRBV6-1	TRBJ2-5	TRBD2	once
TGTGCCAGCAGCTTAAACCCCTGGTTTAGCGGGGGCCAAAAGGGCACGGACAATGAGCAGTTCTTC	CASSLNPWFSGGQKGTDNEQFF	TRBV7-3	TRBJ2-1	TRBD2	once
TGTGCCAGCAGTGAATATGGGACTAGCTACGCAGATACGCAGTATTTT	CASSEYGTSYADTQYF	TRBV6-1	TRBJ2-3	TRBD2	NA
TGTGCCAGTAGTAGAGGGAGTTTAAGAAATACAGATACGCAGTATTTT	CASSRGSLRNTDTQYF	TRBV19	TRBJ2-3	NA	NA
TGCGCCAGCAGCCACTCAGTTGACGTGAACACCGGGGAGCTGTTTTTT	CASSHSVDVNTGELFF	TRBV4-1	TRBJ2-2	NA	NA
TGTGCCAGCAGCCGATGGGGCGGGAGAGAGGCCAAAAACATTCAGTACTTC	CASSRWGGREAKNIQYF	TRBV7-9	TRBJ2-4	TRBD2	NA
TGTGCCATCAGTGAGTCGGGCGGGGTTTCGCAAGAGACCCAGTACTTC	CAISESGGVSQETQYF	TRBV10-3	TRBJ2-5	NA	NA
TGTGCCAGCAGCCCCCACGAGAGGTTGGCCACCGGGGAGCTGTTTTTT	CASSPHERLATGELFF	TRBV7-8	TRBJ2-2	NA	once